This T cell receptor (beta chain) was documented in a study of blood T cells in healthy people across ages. Study-wide findings and caveats: Those diversity estimates obtained from one million T cells were thought to be underestimates.

Staff drew roughly 10 milliliters of peripheral blood from each donor. As regards this clonotype: Its antigen is not known. A much larger clone is a single base away; this may be a read error.

The CDR3 consists of 16 residues. V dropped 6 bases and J dropped 1; count of bases not matched to a gene: 10. Germline CDR1 reads MNHEY; CDR2 reads SVGAGI. Alongside a J-beta primer mix, a sample-barcoded 5' primer served in a second PCR lasting roughly 6 to 12 cycles. Via MiXCR, TCRdb re-called the 5' RACE reads, giving one row per CDR3 protein. This sample has hundreds of thousands of distinct CDR3 sequences, with roughly 31% found just once. Sequencing was carried out using blood. The rearrangement joins TRBV6-5 to TRBJ2-5; 8 bases are a match to TRBD2. The TCR was taken from a woman of 80 years or more in good health. The CDR3, as DNA: TGTGCCAGCAGCCCGGGACGAGCGGGAGTCCAAGAGACCCAGTACTTC. Its translation: CASSPGRAGVQETQYF.